This T cell receptor beta chain was retrieved from a study of blood T cell repertoires in COVID-19. Germline CDR1 and CDR2: MNHEY and SVGEGT. Trimming removed 2 bases from V and 10 bases from J; junction bases left unmatched: 9. The CDR3 is 16 amino acids. Under the authors' procedure: Amplifying reference gene primers gave estimates of nucleated cell counts. Clones were sequenced by immunoSEQ multiplex PCR, and TCRdb holds only the in-frame ones, with some missing. That table gives V, J and clone size, and the DNA gave D and trimming. In the table there are around 130,000 clones, roughly 77% of which are singletons.

The TCR was taken from a man aged 60-69 years with active or convalescent COVID-19. The J gene is TRBJ2-1, the V gene TRBV6-2 or TRBV6-3; 12 positions match TRBD2. Sequencing was performed on peripheral blood. The CDR3 loop is CASSYAGLAGIGEQFF. The CDR3 DNA is TGTGCCAGCAGTTACGCCGGACTAGCGGGGATCGGCGAGCAGTTCTTC.